The present T cell receptor beta chain was sequenced within a study of shared clonotypes between healthy human individuals. General study results and limits: Richness estimates generally favored naive over memory subsets. Generation of non-shared clonotypes was less probable than generation of clonotypes shared by all four donors.

On this clone: Its specificity is not known.

For sorted subsets, about 190 ng DNA per replicate equaled some 27,000 T cell genomes. TCRdb keeps only in-frame clones here, not all; method: immunoSEQ multiplex PCR. The sample contains fewer than 800,000 clones, around 92% of which appear only once. The naive CD8 subset, CD45RO-negative cells positively selected for CCR7, excluded terminally differentiated effector memory CD45RA+ cells. The clonotype comes from a young man in good health. Sequencing was carried out using naive CD8+ T cells sorted from blood.

CDR3 nucleotides: TGTGCCAGCAGCTTGTCCGGGACCGGTACGGGCAATCAGCCCCAGCATTTT. Its translation: CASSLSGTGTGNQPQHF. V usage is TRBV5-4 and J usage is TRBJ1-5, with a possible D match to TRBD1 (5 bases). V was shortened by 1 base and J by 2 bases, with 16 bases between the two germline ends. The germline gives CDR1 SGHNT, CDR2 YYREEE (reference sequence). CDR3 length: 17 amino acids.